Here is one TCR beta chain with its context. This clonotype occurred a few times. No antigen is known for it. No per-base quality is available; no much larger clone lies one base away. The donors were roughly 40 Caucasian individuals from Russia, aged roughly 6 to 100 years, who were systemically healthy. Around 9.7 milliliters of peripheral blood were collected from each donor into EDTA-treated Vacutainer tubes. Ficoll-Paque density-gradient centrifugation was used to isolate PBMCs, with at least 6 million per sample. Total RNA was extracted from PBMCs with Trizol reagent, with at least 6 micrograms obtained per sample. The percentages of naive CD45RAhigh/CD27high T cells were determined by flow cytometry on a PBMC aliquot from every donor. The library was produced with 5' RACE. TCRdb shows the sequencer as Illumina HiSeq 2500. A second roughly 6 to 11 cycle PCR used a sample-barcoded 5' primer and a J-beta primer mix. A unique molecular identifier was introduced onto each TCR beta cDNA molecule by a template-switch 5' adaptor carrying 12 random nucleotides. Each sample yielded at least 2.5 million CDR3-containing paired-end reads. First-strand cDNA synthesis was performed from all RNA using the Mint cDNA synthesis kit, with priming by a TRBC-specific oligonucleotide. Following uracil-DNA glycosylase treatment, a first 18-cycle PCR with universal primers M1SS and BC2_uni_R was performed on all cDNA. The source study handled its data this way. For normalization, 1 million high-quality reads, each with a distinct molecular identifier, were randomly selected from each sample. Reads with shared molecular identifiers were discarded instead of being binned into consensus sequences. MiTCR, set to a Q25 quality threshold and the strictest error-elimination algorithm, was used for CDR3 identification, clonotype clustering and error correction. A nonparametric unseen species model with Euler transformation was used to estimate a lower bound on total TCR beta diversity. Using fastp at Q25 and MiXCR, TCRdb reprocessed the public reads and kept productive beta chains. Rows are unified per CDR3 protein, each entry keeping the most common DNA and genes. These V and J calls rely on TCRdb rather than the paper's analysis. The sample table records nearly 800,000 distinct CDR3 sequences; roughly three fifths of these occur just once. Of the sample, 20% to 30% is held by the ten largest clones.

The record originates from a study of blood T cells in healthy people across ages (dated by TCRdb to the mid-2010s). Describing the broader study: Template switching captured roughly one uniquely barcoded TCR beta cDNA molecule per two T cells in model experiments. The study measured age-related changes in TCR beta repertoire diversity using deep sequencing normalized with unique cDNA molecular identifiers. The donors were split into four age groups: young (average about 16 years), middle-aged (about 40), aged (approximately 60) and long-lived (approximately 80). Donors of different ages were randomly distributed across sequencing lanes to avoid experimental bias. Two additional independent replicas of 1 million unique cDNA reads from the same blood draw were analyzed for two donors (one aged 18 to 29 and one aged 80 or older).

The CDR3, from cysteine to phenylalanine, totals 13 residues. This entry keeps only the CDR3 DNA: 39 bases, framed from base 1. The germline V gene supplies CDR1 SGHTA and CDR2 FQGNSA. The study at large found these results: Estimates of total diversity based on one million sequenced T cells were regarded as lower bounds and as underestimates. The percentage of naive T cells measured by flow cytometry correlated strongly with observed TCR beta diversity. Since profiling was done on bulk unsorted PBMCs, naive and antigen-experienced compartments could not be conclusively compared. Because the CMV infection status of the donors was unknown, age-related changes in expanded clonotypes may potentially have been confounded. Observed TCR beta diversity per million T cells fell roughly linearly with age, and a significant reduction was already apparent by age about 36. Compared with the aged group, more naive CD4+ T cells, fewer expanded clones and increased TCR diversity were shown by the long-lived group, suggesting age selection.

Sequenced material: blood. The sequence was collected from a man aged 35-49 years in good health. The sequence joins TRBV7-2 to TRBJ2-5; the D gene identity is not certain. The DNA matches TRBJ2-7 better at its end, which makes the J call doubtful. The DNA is TGTGCCAGCAGCTCATTTAACTCCTACGAGCAGTACTTC. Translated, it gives CASSSFNSYEQYF.